Each of the 22 T cell receptor beta chains below was sequenced from the same sample in a study of OX40 agonist ivuxolimab in advanced cancers. Generated by immunoSEQ multiplex PCR, the TCRdb table keeps only in-frame clones and is missing some. Of some 65,000 clones detected, roughly 90% appear once; the ten largest clones hold less than 3%. The sequences come from CD4+ or CD8+ T cells sorted from blood, collected in a trial of the OX40 agonist ivuxolimab. The receptors stem from an adult with an advanced solid tumor such as melanoma, head and neck, liver or kidney cancer.

The chain employs TRBV30 and TRBJ1-2, with 7 nucleotides matching TRBD1. Germline assignment: CDR1 GTSNPN and CDR2 SVGIG (reference sequence). J gave up 5 bases and V 1 base, and 7 bases lay outside the gene matches. CDR3 length: 14 residues. The DNA of the CDR3 is TGTGCCTGGAGTGCCAGACAGGGCCGGTATGGCTACACCTTC. As protein: CAWSARQGRYGYTF.

J is TRBJ1-4 and V is TRBV7-9; maybe TRBD1 (5 bases). V was pared by 5 bases and J by 3 bases, with 10 bases between. Per the germline V gene, CDR1 is SEHNR and CDR2 is FQNEAQ (reference sequence). The length of the CDR3 is 14 residues. This CDR3 is CASSDQGSNEKLFF. The CDR3 DNA reads as TGTGCCAGCAGCGACCAGGGTTCTAATGAAAAACTGTTTTTT.

V gene TRBV7-9 combines with J gene TRBJ2-5, with D possibly being TRBD2 (6 bases). V was clipped by 5 bases and J by 2 bases, with 21 bases between them. The CDR3 sequence is 17 residues long. The germline CDR1 and CDR2 sequences are SEHNR and FQNEAQ (reference sequence). The CDR3 protein is CASSTGLQLGWQETQYF. CDR3 sequence (DNA): TGTGCCAGCAGCACGGGACTCCAGCTTGGTTGGCAAGAGACCCAGTACTTC.

J is TRBJ2-2 and V is TRBV10-3, with 8 bases aligning to TRBD2. The V gene end was trimmed by 6 bases and the J gene end by 2 bases; junction bases not matched to a gene: 2. Germline V gives CDR1 ENHRY, CDR2 SYGVKD. The CDR3 covers 14 residues. The CDR3, as DNA: TGTGCCATCAGGACTAGCGTAAACACCGGGGAGCTGTTTTTT. The encoded protein is CAIRTSVNTGELFF.

The chain is built from TRBV28 and TRBJ1-1; TRBD1 is a possible D gene (5 bases). V dropped 4 bases and J dropped 7 bases, with 10 bases sitting between them. From germline, CDR1 is MDHEN and CDR2 SYDVKM. The CDR3 totals 12 residues. The CDR3 region is CASSSNRGEAFF. The CDR3 DNA reads as TGTGCCAGCAGTTCCAATAGGGGTGAAGCTTTCTTT.

The chain is built from TRBV11-2 and TRBJ1-2; a weak D match, TRBD1 (5 bases). Germline values: CDR1 SGHAT, CDR2 FQNNGV. Between the trimmed V and J ends, which lost 2 bases and 4 bases, there was a span of 8 bases. The length of the CDR3 is 13 residues. CDR3 loop: CASSLHQGYGYTF. DNA of the CDR3: TGTGCCAGCAGCTTACATCAGGGCTATGGCTACACCTTC. Variable domain in full (rest from reference TRBV11-2 and TRBJ1-2): EAGVAQSPRYKIIEKRQSVAFWCNPISGHATLYWYQQILGQGPKLLIQFQNNGVVDDSQLPKDRFSAERLKGVDSTLKIQPAKLEDSAVYLCASSLHQGYGYTFGSGTRLTVV.

The chain combines TRBV7-2 with TRBJ2-6, with unresolved D. The V end was cut by 0 bases, the J end by 0 bases, with 3 bases between. The V gene's germline CDR1 is SGHTA and CDR2 FQGNSA. CDR3 length: 15 amino acids. The CDR3 sequence is CASSLAFSGANVLTF. The CDR3 DNA reads TGTGCCAGCAGCTTAGCTTTCTCTGGGGCCAACGTCCTGACTTTC.

The J gene is TRBJ1-2, the V gene TRBV6-4, with D possibly matching TRBD1 (5 bases). The germline V and J ends were trimmed by 6 bases and 4 bases, with 9 bases remaining between them. The CDR3 sequence is 12 residues long. Germline CDR1 is MRHNA and CDR2 is SNTAGT. The CDR3 region has the DNA TGTGCCAGCAGAGACAGCACCTATGGCTACACCTTC. Amino acids: CASRDSTYGYTF.

This clone was counted a single time. V and J are TRBV19 and TRBJ2-1, with 10 bases aligning to TRBD1. The germline CDR1 and CDR2 sequences are LNHDA and SQIVND (reference sequence). The J segment lost 8 bases and the V segment lost 3 bases, leaving 7 bases of the junction unmatched. The CDR3 totals 15 residues. CDR3 DNA: TGTGCCAGTAGTATCCCGGGACAGGGGTGGTATGAGCAGTTCTTC. The encoded protein is CASSIPGQGWYEQFF.

This rearrangement joins TRBV7-2 to TRBJ1-3, with unresolved D. This CDR3 region has 15 residues. V gave up 4 bases and J gave up 4 bases, with 14 bases separating them. The germline V gene has CDR1 SGHTA and CDR2 FQGNSA. CDR3 nucleotide sequence: TGTGCCAGCAGCTCCCCCCGGGAGCCCGGAAACACCATATATTTT. Translated, it gives CASSSPREPGNTIYF.

The chain carries TRBV29-1 and TRBJ1-1; 12 positions agree with TRBD1. Germline CDR1 SQVTM, CDR2 ANQGSEA. There are 15 residues in the CDR3. V trimming: 5 bases; J trimming: 1 base; junction bases outside the gene matches: 5. The CDR3 sequence is CSVYGTGGANTEAFF. Written as DNA, the CDR3 is TGCAGCGTTTATGGGACAGGGGGCGCGAACACTGAAGCTTTCTTT.

The V call is TRBV19, the J call TRBJ2-3; perhaps TRBD1 as D (5 bases). Germline V gene data show CDR1 as LNHDA and CDR2 as SQIVND (reference sequence). The ends were cut back, 7 bases at V and 6 bases at J, with 11 bases in the middle. This CDR3 region has 12 residues. CDR3 protein: CASMGLTDTQYF. The CDR3, as DNA: TGTGCCAGTATGGGGCTTACGGATACGCAGTATTTT.

The chain links TRBV4-3 to TRBJ2-6; D may be TRBD1 (6 bases). Germline CDR1 is LGHNA and CDR2 is YSLEER. With 1 base removed from V and 2 bases from J, the gap between germline ends came to 9 bases. CDR3 size: 16 residues. This CDR3 reads CASSQGTEPGANVLTF. The CDR3 DNA reads TGCGCCAGCAGCCAAGGGACAGAGCCTGGGGCCAACGTCCTGACTTTC.

The genes are TRBV7-8 and TRBJ2-5, with 7 bases aligning to TRBD1. The CDR3 spans 14 residues. With V trimmed by 4 bases and J by 2 bases, 4 bases remained unmatched. Germline V lookup: CDR1 SGHVS, CDR2 FQNEAQ. The CDR3 is CASSSGTVQETQYF. CDR3 sequence (DNA): TGTGCCAGCAGCTCAGGGACAGTACAAGAGACCCAGTACTTC.

This clone occurred a few times. The chain combines TRBV19 with TRBJ2-7; 8 bases align to TRBD1. CDR3 length: 13 residues. Germline V gives CDR1 LNHDA, CDR2 SQIVND (reference sequence). Trimming at V came to 10 bases and at J to 3 bases, leaving 8 bases not matched to a gene. CDR3 region: CATRDRRYYEQYF. CDR3 bases: TGTGCCACTCGGGACAGGAGGTACTACGAGCAGTACTTC.

This clone appeared a few times. The genes are TRBV2 and TRBJ2-2; D unresolved. Between the trimmed V and J ends, which lost 7 bases and 2 bases, there was a span of 14 bases. The CDR3 sequence is 15 residues long. Per the germline V gene, CDR1 is SNHLY and CDR2 is FYNNEI. The CDR3 is CASTARSPNTGELFF. The CDR3 DNA reads as TGTGCCAGCACTGCACGGTCTCCCAACACCGGGGAGCTGTTTTTT.

The V gene is TRBV25-1, the J gene TRBJ2-5; unclear D gene. The V gene lost 3 bases and the J gene lost 2 bases, with 7 bases spanning the gap. The CDR3 is 13 amino acids. The germline V gene encodes CDR1 MGHDK and CDR2 SYGVNS. The chain's CDR3 is CASSERRQETQYF. The CDR3 DNA sequence: TGTGCCAGCAGTGAGCGGCGGCAAGAGACCCAGTACTTC.

The rearrangement joins TRBV11-2 to TRBJ2-1; 8 bases align to TRBD2. Per the germline V gene, CDR1 is SGHAT and CDR2 is FQNNGV. There are 17 residues in the CDR3. Trimming at V came to 5 bases and at J to 1 base, leaving 10 bases not matched to a gene. The CDR3 here is CASSGGEGTSSYNEQFF. CDR3 coding DNA: TGTGCCAGCAGCGGGGGAGAAGGGACTAGTTCCTACAATGAGCAGTTCTTC.

The genes are TRBV10-3 and TRBJ1-2; D gene unclear. Germline V gives CDR1 ENHRY, CDR2 SYGVKD. This CDR3 spans 12 amino acids. V gave up 0 bases and J gave up 4 bases, with 3 bases separating them. CDR3 loop: CAISESGYGYTF. The CDR3 DNA follows: TGTGCCATCAGTGAGTCGGGCTATGGCTACACCTTC.

The chain links TRBV9 to TRBJ1-1; the D gene is possibly TRBD1 (5 bases). This CDR3 is built from 13 residues. V was shortened by 4 bases and J by 4 bases, with 11 bases between the two germline ends. Germline-derived CDR1 and CDR2 are SGDLS and YYNGEE. CDR3 protein: CASSIAGTTEAFF. The CDR3, as DNA: TGTGCCAGCAGCATTGCAGGGACCACTGAAGCTTTCTTT.

This sequence joins TRBV2 and TRBJ1-2; TRBD1 matches at 7 bases. The CDR3 runs to 12 residues. Per the germline V gene, CDR1 is SNHLY and CDR2 is FYNNEI. V was pared by 6 bases and J by 8 bases, with 6 bases of the junction left unmatched. The CDR3 DNA follows: TGTGCCAGCAGACCAACAGGGGAGGGCTACACCTTC. Translation gives CASRPTGEGYTF.

This clone was seen a single time. The CDR3 DNA sequence: TGTGCCAGCAGCCCAAGGACAGGGAACTACAATGAGCAGTTCTTC. It is translated as CASSPRTGNYNEQFF. The chain employs TRBV11-2 and TRBJ2-1; 8 positions match TRBD1. Trimming cost V 5 bases and J 3 bases; bases outside gene matches: 6. The germline V gene has CDR1 SGHAT and CDR2 FQNNGV. The CDR3 spans 15 residues.